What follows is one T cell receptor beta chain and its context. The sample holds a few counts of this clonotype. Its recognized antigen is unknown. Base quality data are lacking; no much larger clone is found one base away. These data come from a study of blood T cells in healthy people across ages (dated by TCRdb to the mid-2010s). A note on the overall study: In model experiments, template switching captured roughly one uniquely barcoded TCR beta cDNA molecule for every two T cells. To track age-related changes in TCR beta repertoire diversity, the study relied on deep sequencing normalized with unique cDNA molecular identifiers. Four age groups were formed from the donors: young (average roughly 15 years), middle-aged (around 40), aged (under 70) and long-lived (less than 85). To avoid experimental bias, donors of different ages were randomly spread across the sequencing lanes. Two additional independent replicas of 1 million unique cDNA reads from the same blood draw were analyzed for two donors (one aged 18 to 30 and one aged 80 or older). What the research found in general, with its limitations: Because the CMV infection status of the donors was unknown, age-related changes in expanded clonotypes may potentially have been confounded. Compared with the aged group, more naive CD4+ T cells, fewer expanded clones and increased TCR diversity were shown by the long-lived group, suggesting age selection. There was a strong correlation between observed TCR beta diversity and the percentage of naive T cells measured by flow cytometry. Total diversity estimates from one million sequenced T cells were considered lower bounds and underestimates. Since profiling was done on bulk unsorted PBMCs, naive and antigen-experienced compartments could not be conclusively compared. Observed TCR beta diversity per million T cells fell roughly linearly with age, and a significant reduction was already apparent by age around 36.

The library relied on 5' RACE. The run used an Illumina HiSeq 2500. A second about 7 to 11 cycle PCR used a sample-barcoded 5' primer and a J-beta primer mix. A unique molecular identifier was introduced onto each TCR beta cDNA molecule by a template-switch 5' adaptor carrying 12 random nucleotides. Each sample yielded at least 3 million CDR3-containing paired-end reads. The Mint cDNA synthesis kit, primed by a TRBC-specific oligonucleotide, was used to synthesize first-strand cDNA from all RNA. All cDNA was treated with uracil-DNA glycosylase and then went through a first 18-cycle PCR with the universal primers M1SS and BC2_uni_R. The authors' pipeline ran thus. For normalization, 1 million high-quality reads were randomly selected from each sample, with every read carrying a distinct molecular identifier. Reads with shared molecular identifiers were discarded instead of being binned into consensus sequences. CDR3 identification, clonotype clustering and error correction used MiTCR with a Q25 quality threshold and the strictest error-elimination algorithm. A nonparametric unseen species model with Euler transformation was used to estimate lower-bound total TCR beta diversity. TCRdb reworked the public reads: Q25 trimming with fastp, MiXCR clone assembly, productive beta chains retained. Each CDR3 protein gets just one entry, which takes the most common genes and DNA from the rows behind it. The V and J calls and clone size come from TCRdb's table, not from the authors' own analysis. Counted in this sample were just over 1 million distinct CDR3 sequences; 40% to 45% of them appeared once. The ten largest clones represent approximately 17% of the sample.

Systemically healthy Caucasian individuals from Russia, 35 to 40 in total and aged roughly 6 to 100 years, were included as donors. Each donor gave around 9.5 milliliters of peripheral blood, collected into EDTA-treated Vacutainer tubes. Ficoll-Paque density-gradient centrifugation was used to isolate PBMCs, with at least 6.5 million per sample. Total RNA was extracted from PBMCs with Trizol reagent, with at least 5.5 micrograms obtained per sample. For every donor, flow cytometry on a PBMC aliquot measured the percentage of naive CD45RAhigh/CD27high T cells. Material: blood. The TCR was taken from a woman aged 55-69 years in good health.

The CDR3 corresponds to CASSGGDSQETQYF. The sequenced DNA is TGTGCCAGCAGCGGCGGGGACAGCCAAGAGACCCAGTACTTC. The chain employs TRBV9 and TRBJ2-5; perhaps TRBD1 is the D gene, with 7 bases matching. For CDR1 and CDR2, the germline V gene lists SGDLS and YYNGEE. The V end loses 3 bases and the J end loses 1 base, and a stretch of 10 bases separates them. There are 14 amino acids in the CDR3, from cysteine to phenylalanine inclusive. Solely the CDR3 DNA is kept, with 42 bases framed from the first base.